The entry below gives a single T cell receptor (beta chain) sequence along with its context. These data come from a study of blood T cell repertoires in COVID-19. Study-level information: Collection of acute and convalescent COVID-19 samples took place in the United States, Italy and Spain. T cells, B-cell-depleted T cells, or PBMCs provided the cDNA or gDNA that served as material.

The V gene lost 2 bases and the J gene lost 1 base, with 11 bases spanning the gap. The CDR3 runs 14 residues. CDR1 is SQVTM, CDR2 ANQGSEA, per germline. In the study's own analysis: The assay estimated nucleated cells by amplifying reference gene primers. Only in-frame clones appear in the TCRdb table, and some are missing; sequencing was by immunoSEQ multiplex PCR. V and J calls and clone size come straight from that table; D and trimming were deduced from the DNA. The table records more than 95,000 clones, approximately 90% of them present only once. The sample consisted of peripheral blood. The rearrangement uses TRBV29-1 and TRBJ1-2, with D maybe TRBD1 (5 bases). The sequence was collected from a woman of 80 years or more with acute or convalescent COVID-19. CDR3 amino acids: CSVEPSQGNYGYTF. The DNA for the CDR3 is TGCAGCGTTGAACCAAGTCAGGGTAACTATGGCTACACCTTC.